Ten or more counts support the clone carrying this T cell receptor (beta chain). The antigen is undetermined. Sample-barcoded 5' priming and a J-beta primer mix drove a second PCR of roughly 6 to 12 cycles. TCRdb reprocessed the 5' RACE reads with MiXCR, giving one entry per CDR3 protein. The data contain around 800,000 distinct CDR3 sequences, roughly 53% of them seen just once; the ten biggest clones take up 41%. V shed 1 base, J shed 4 bases, and the junction held 3 bases outside the gene matches. This CDR3 contains 14 residues. Germline CDR1 is SGHTA and CDR2 is FQGNSA. The sample belongs to a study of blood T cells in healthy people across ages. Whole-study findings and limits: Lack of knowledge of donor CMV status possibly confounded expanded clonotype changes. Samples with more naive T cells showed higher observed beta diversity. Naive CD4+ cells and diversity were both higher in long-lived donors than in aged donors.

This receptor was obtained from a man aged 80 or over in good health. The sequenced sample consisted of blood. The chain uses TRBV7-2 and TRBJ1-2, with TRBD1 matching over 7 bases. CDR3 residues: CASSLGQGGYGYTF. CDR3 coding DNA: TGTGCCAGCAGCTTAGGACAGGGCGGCTATGGCTACACCTTC. Based on the CDR3 plus reference TRBV7-2 and TRBJ1-2, the full variable domain is GAGVSQSPSNKVTEKGKDVELRCDPISGHTALYWYRQSLGQGLEFLIYFQGNSAPDKSGLPSDRFSAERTGGSVSTLTIQRTQQEDSAVYLCASSLGQGGYGYTFGSGTRLTVV.